This T cell receptor beta chain appears in the sequencing data of a study of cytomegalovirus exposure and HLA in healthy donors (dated by TCRdb to about 2017). With regard to the full study: An earlier analysis of roughly 500 of the donors reported 276 Gb of sequence data and 95 million to 140 million unique TCR beta sequences obtained from some 200 million T cells. About 280 gigabases of sequencing data and tens of millions of unique TCR sequences made up an early release that covered nearly 650 HLA-typed donors. Of the 398 genotyped donors, over 80% were placed in the genetic ancestry cluster associated with self-reported Caucasian donors. The study aimed to test whether signatures of past pathogen exposure could be identified by cataloging public T cell receptors. The study used immunosequencing to profile the T cell repertoires of approximately 630 subjects and linked those repertoires to cytomegalovirus serostatus. In addition to the first cohort of hundreds of subjects, a separate validation cohort of 120 different subjects was used. High-throughput TCR immunosequencing, statistical association of individual TCRs with disease status, and machine learning were combined to predict cytomegalovirus infection status. A later analysis re-analyzed previously published TCR beta repertoires from hundreds of donors and added high-resolution HLA genotyping to study TCR occurrence patterns. Rather than using new phenotypic data, the later analysis identified candidate immune exposures from TCR beta sequences and from how often those sequences occurred across donors. To decide whether each TCR beta V gene segment behaved as functional or pseudogenic, an earlier analysis of some 600 of the donors relied on high-throughput TCR beta sequencing. Donor age, sex, ethnicity and CMV serostatus were collected together with the repertoire data. Genome-wide SNP genotypes for about three fifths of the 666 donors were used in a later genetic analysis, which treated that subset as a discovery cohort. All discovery cohort repertoires had been generated on a single sequencing platform. Both class I and class II loci were covered by HLA typing, at four-digit resolution. Typing coverage varied by locus: about 629-640 donors for A, B, C, DRB1 and DQB1; more than 500 for DQA1; approximately 570 for DPA1; roughly 450 for DPB1. Because of strong linkage in the cohort, roughly 5 DR-DQ haplotypes were treated as single units for association and clustering. Among around 400 genotyped donors of the cohort, an average of around 220,000 unique TCR beta nucleotide sequences was sequenced per donor, of which about 18% were non-productive.

In regard to this clone: Which antigen it targets is not known. No per-base quality is available; no much larger clone lies one base away.

The cohort consisted of some 730 healthy bone marrow donors. At the time of sampling, every cohort member was nominally healthy, though immune exposures that went unrecorded were likely present. The donor was CMV seropositive and belonged to the group of 250 to 300 seropositive cohort members. Every donor gave a peripheral blood sample, and the peripheral blood mononuclear cells from that sample were used for TCR beta sequencing. The Qiagen DNeasy Blood Extraction Kit was used to extract genomic DNA from the blood cell samples. There are 16 amino acids in the CDR3, from cysteine to phenylalanine inclusive. Only the CDR3 part of the read is kept: 48 bases, read in frame from the first base. V loses 1 base of germline sequence and J loses 4 bases, and the interval between the two ends is 13 bases. The germline V gene (reference sequence) sets CDR1 to SEHNR and CDR2 to FQNEAQ. Results the study describes overall, beyond this receptor: A later analysis associated some 17,000 TCR beta sequences with specific HLA alleles at a false discovery rate of 0.05. Some IMGT-functional V segments, including TRBV6-2 and TRBV6-3, could not be told apart with the 87-base-pair reads, so those segments were excluded. The presence/absence analyses assumed that sequencing depth was roughly uniform across donors, and that assumption may not be true. A further reported finding was that TCR beta sequences accurately predicted the HLA-A and HLA-B alleles for most subjects in the first cohort. While some public TCRs were present in many individuals, most TCR sequences turned up only very rarely across donors. Broadly in line with IMGT annotations, most TCR beta V segments showed up in productive rearrangements about 87% or about 30% of the time in an earlier analysis of under 700 of the donors. A cluster of highly shared sequence variants was judged likely to be a technical artifact of the sequencing pipeline. The study listed approximately 160 TCR beta chains as associated with cytomegalovirus. In a later analysis, HLA-associated TCR beta chains showed more clonal expansion and lower generation probabilities than non-associated chains that were equally common. When HLA alleles, especially DR and DQ, strongly co-occurred, attributing TCR associations to individual alleles was difficult. Cytomegalovirus status was reported to be diagnosed by the classifier with high specificity and sensitivity in both the original and validation cohorts. According to a later genetic analysis, donors in an Asian-associated ancestry cluster had fewer N-insertions in productive TCRs than the approximately 670-donor mean. A later analysis found that TCR association rates varied across HLA loci, with DRB1 alleles showing the most associated TCRs and HLA-C alleles the fewest. CMV serostatus was the only immune exposure information available for the cohort. V-gene and J-gene trimming of TCR beta chains was associated with a missense DCLRE1C variant in a later genetic analysis, and the association was replicated in an independent cohort. Only TCR beta chains were sequenced in this cohort, and the absence of alpha or paired-chain data limited detectable features. In a later analysis, several top co-occurrence clusters were reported to appear linked to parvovirus B19, influenza, CMV and Epstein-Barr virus. According to a later analysis, most CMV-associated TCR beta chains appeared to be HLA-restricted, and the HLA associations seemed to be driven largely by CMV exposure. Linkage disequilibrium might explain the correlated functional status among segregating V segments, but an unknown experimental factor could not be ruled out. In vitro tests confirmed that three of the cytomegalovirus-associated TCR beta chains recognize cytomegalovirus antigens. Fewer than 20 rarely observed V segments, including chromosome 9 orphons, were excluded from the earlier analysis of approximately 600 of the donors because counts were too low. The authors suggested that the approach could potentially be generalized to other disease states and immunological phenotypes. HLA typing was unavailable for some donors at each locus, so association tests used only the typed subset.

Library generation was performed with the immunoSEQ multiplex PCR assay. For the multiplex PCR, a mixture combining 60 forward primers for TCR Vbeta segments and 13 reverse primers for TCR Jbeta segments was used. A multiplex PCR assay on genomic DNA amplified the CDR3 region of rearranged TCR beta genes. On the Illumina HiSeq System, the amplified TCR beta libraries were sequenced as 87-base-pair reads. The source study handled its data this way. A later analysis tallied roughly 76 million unique TCR beta chains across the 660 or so repertoires, and about 12 million of those chains were shared by two or more donors. To remove PCR and sequencing errors, raw reads were error-corrected and collapsed into unique sequences using a nearest-neighbor algorithm that merged closely related sequences. CDR3 sequences were aligned to IMGT reference sequences to assign V, D and J gene segments. For a sequence to be retained, a match of at least six nucleotides was required to both a V gene segment and a J gene segment. A rearrangement counted as productive if the CDR3 had no stop codons and remained in frame with V and J, and every other rearrangement counted as non-productive. CDR3 was defined according to IMGT convention as the region running from the second conserved V-encoded cysteine to the conserved J-encoded phenylalanine. Sequences without an unambiguous match to a single V gene segment were excluded from the earlier analysis of a few hundred of the donors. In an earlier analysis of roughly 500 of the donors, V segments were called functional above 56.7% productive rearrangements and were called segregating when the between-donor standard deviation exceeded 5%. A statistical classification framework was developed to diagnose cytomegalovirus status using the catalog of TCR beta chain sequences. In a later analysis, TCR nucleotide sequences were compared against IMGT/GENE-DB human TR gene sequences so that V and J genes could be assigned. The TCRdist pipeline was used in a later analysis to assign CDR3 sequences and most-parsimonious VDJ recombination scenarios. In a later analysis, every TCR beta chain was defined by the combination of its CDR3 amino acid sequence and its V-gene family, and reads without a unique V-gene family were dropped. As a way to deal with suspected cross-contamination and a sequencing artifact, a later analysis dropped under 600 nucleotide sequences that were highly shared and had low generation probability. In a later analysis, a clonal expansion index was calculated for each public chain from normalized within-repertoire ranks of inferred template counts. Generation probabilities in a later analysis came from a VDJ recombination model fitted to out-of-frame rearrangements, and those results were checked against IGoR. Hypergeometric tests were used in a later analysis to score TCR-TCR, TCR-HLA and TCR-CMV co-occurrence, with a repertoire-size bias correction applied to the TCR pairs. A later analysis estimated false discovery rates by permuting HLA or CMV assignments 20 times. In a later analysis, co-occurring TCRs were grouped using DBSCAN, with TCRdist sequence similarity added in when clustering inside HLA-allele-positive subsets. For co-occurrence clustering, repertoires with fewer than 30,000 or more than 120,000 public chains were excluded, along with roughly five repertoires with anomalous nucleotide sharing. This is the immuneACCESS table as TCRdb keeps it, with only in-frame sequences that have V and J called. A part of the clones is gone; compared with another copy, unresolved V genes explain less than half, and the rest is unexplained. The D gene and trimming were derived from the DNA, and the V and J assignments and clone size from that table. This sample is represented by 180,000 or so clones; around 80% of them were singletons. The biggest ten clones account for about 8% of the sample.

This chain is built from TRBV7-9 and TRBJ2-2; possibly the D gene is TRBD2, per 6 matching bases. The sample taken for sequencing was PBMCs. This receptor was taken from a woman between 40 and 55 years old in good health and CMV-seropositive. This receptor carries the CDR3 CASSLGVSGRTGELFF. At the DNA level, the sequence is TGTGCCAGCAGCTTAGGTGTTAGCGGCCGCACCGGGGAGCTGTTTTTT.